The clone carrying this T cell receptor beta chain has a handful of counts. The CDR3 loop spans 14 amino acids. Germline CDR1 is SEHNR and CDR2 is FQNEAQ (reference sequence). V dropped 6 bases and J dropped 0; count of bases not matched to a gene: 2. Sequencing used immunoSEQ multiplex PCR; TCRdb keeps in-frame clones, though not all of them. The sample gives some 100,000 clones, roughly 95% of which show up once; approximately 0.21% is in the top ten. The data derive from a study of technical replicates of blood from a few donors. The material sequenced was T cells isolated from PBMCs. The sequence derives from a human donor in good health. J is TRBJ1-3 and V is TRBV7-9; 7 bases match TRBD1. DNA for the CDR3: TGTGCCAGCAGGGCAGGGGGCTCTGGAAACACCATATATTTT. Amino acid sequence: CASRAGGSGNTIYF.